The 13 T cell receptor beta chains listed next were all sequenced from one sample in a study of cytomegalovirus exposure and HLA in healthy donors. Researchers ran the PCR with 60 Vbeta and 13 Jbeta primers. Only in-frame clones appear in the TCRdb table, and some are missing; sequencing was by immunoSEQ multiplex PCR. The profile shows approximately 160,000 clones, about three quarters of them singletons. Sequencing input: PBMCs. The receptors come from a woman aged 40 to 50 in good health and CMV-seropositive.

Only a few counts were recorded for this clone. The V call is TRBV7-2, the J call TRBJ2-1, with a tentative D call TRBD2 (7 bases). Germline CDR1 SGHTA, CDR2 FQGNSA. Trimming removed 4 bases at V and 3 bases at J, with 22 bases between. The CDR3 is 18 residues long. The CDR3 nucleotides read TGTGCCAGCAGCTGGAGAAATGGTCGGGGGGCGGTCTACAATGAGCAGTTCTTC. Its protein is CASSWRNGRGAVYNEQFF.

A word on this clone: One end of the junction varies from germline; a read error may be responsible. This chain connects TRBV29-1 to TRBJ1-1; 9 bases line up with TRBD1. The V gene's germline CDR1 is SQVTM and CDR2 ANQGSEA. The CDR3 totals 13 residues. In DNA, the CDR3 is TGCAGCGCTGAACAGGGGGCAGGGACTGAAGCTTTCTTT. This gives the protein CSAEQGAGTEAFF.

The gene calls are TRBV4-1 and TRBJ1-5; TRBD1 agrees at 8 bases. The CDR3 is made up of 16 amino acids. V lost 0 bases to trimming and J lost 1 base; unmatched junction nucleotides: 2. Germline V lookup: CDR1 MGHRA, CDR2 YSYEKL. CDR3 region: CASSQEDRGSNQPQHF. In nucleotides, the CDR3 is TGCGCCAGCAGCCAAGAAGACAGGGGCAGCAATCAGCCCCAGCATTTT.

The J gene is TRBJ2-2, the V gene TRBV25-1, with TRBD2 matching over 15 bases. Germline V gene data show CDR1 as MGHDK and CDR2 as SYGVNS. This CDR3 has 15 amino acids. J was trimmed by 7 bases and V by 8 bases; bases with no gene match: 5. The CDR3 loop is CASGGLAGGGGELFF. CDR3 sequence (DNA): TGTGCCAGCGGGGGACTAGCGGGGGGAGGCGGGGAGCTGTTTTTT.

The V and J genes are TRBV20-1 and TRBJ2-7; D ambiguous. Germline loops: CDR1 DFQATT, CDR2 SNEGSKA (reference sequence). Trimming stripped 5 bases from V and 3 bases from J, with 8 bases between. CDR3 length equals 11 residues. CDR3 in DNA: TGCAGTGCTCCCGACATCTACGAGCAGTACTTC. Translation gives CSAPDIYEQYF.

This chain links TRBV7-2 with TRBJ2-2; D call uncertain. Trimming pared 1 base from V and 6 bases from J, leaving 12 bases between. Germline assignment: CDR1 SGHTA and CDR2 FQGNSA. This CDR3 has 15 residues. CDR3 sequence (DNA): TGTGCCAGCAGCTTAGATCGAGTGGTTGCCGGGGAGCTGTTTTTT. Protein product: CASSLDRVVAGELFF. The full variable domain, rest sourced from reference TRBV7-2 and TRBJ2-2, is GAGVSQSPSNKVTEKGKDVELRCDPISGHTALYWYRQSLGQGLEFLIYFQGNSAPDKSGLPSDRFSAERTGGSVSTLTIQRTQQEDSAVYLCASSLDRVVAGELFFGEGSRLTVL.

The genes are TRBV4-2 and TRBJ2-1; TRBD2 might be the D (6 bases). This CDR3 contains 20 residues. Per germline, CDR1 LGHNA and CDR2 YNFKEQ. With 1 base removed from V and 6 bases from J, the gap between germline ends came to 28 bases. The CDR3 DNA follows: TGTGCCAGCAGCCAAGGGGCCAGCTTTGGAGCGGGTGGATTACGCAATGAGCAGTTCTTC. Translating gives CASSQGASFGAGGLRNEQFF.

V gene TRBV5-4 combines with J gene TRBJ2-3; 8 bases match TRBD1. The trim removed 3 bases at V and 1 base at J, leaving 4 bases unmatched. The V gene's germline CDR1 is SGHNT and CDR2 YYREEE (reference sequence). CDR3 length equals 15 residues. As DNA, the CDR3 is TGTGCCAGCAGCTCCAGGGGGCGCGGCACAGATACGCAGTATTTT. Translation: CASSSRGRGTDTQYF. Variable domain in full (rest from reference TRBV5-4 and TRBJ2-3): ETGVTQSPTHLIKTRGQQVTLRCSSQSGHNTVSWYQQALGQGPQFIFQYYREEENGRGNFPPRFSGLQFPNYSSELNVNALELDDSALYLCASSSRGRGTDTQYFGPGTRLTVL.

This chain uses TRBV10-3 with TRBJ1-1; D gene ambiguous. The germline CDR1 and CDR2 sequences are ENHRY and SYGVKD. V dropped 4 bases and J dropped 3 bases, with 6 bases sitting between them. The CDR3 totals 12 residues. The CDR3 nucleotides are TGTGCCATCAGTGGGCAGTACACTGAAGCTTTCTTT. Protein: CAISGQYTEAFF.

The chain uses TRBV7-2 and TRBJ2-3; maybe TRBD2 (6 bases). The length of the CDR3 is 16 residues. V was trimmed by 6 bases and J by 0 bases, leaving 16 bases between them. Germline CDR1 SGHTA, CDR2 FQGNSA. The CDR3 sequence is CASRQLAEASTDTQYF. CDR3 nucleotide sequence: TGTGCCAGCAGGCAGTTAGCGGAAGCTAGCACAGATACGCAGTATTTT.

This sequence joins TRBV5-1 and TRBJ1-1; D remains ambiguous. The germline CDR1 and CDR2 sequences are SGHRS and YFSETQ. This CDR3 has 13 amino acids. V was cut by 6 bases and J by 5 bases, with 14 bases left in between. CDR3 bases: TGCGCCAGCACCCGGGTTCTAGGAACTGAAGCTTTCTTT. Protein product: CASTRVLGTEAFF.

The rearrangement joins TRBV6-6 to TRBJ1-5, with TRBD1 matching over 8 bases. The CDR3 sequence is 16 residues long. Germline lookup yields CDR1 MNHNY and CDR2 SVGAGI (reference sequence). V gave up 6 bases and J gave up 7 bases; unmatched junction bases: 14. In nucleotides, the CDR3 is TGTGCCAGCAGGAAGATAGACAGGGGAAGGGTACAGCCCCAGCATTTT. It specifies CASRKIDRGRVQPQHF.

The chain uses TRBV11-2 and TRBJ1-4; 8 bases align to TRBD1. The ends lost 4 bases at V and 8 bases at J; junction bases unmatched: 6. CDR1 and CDR2 from the germline V gene are SGHAT and FQNNGV. This CDR3 has 14 amino acids. DNA for the CDR3: TGTGCCAGCAGCTCTGACAGGGGCTGGGAAAAACTGTTTTTT. This gives the protein CASSSDRGWEKLFF. Supplemented by reference TRBV11-2 and TRBJ1-4, the full variable domain reads EAGVAQSPRYKIIEKRQSVAFWCNPISGHATLYWYQQILGQGPKLLIQFQNNGVVDDSQLPKDRFSAERLKGVDSTLKIQPAKLEDSAVYLCASSSDRGWEKLFFGSGTQLSVL.